This T cell receptor (beta chain) was retrieved from a study of blood T cell repertoires in COVID-19. As handled by the study authors: Using reference gene primer amplification, nucleated cell counts were estimated. Sequenced by immunoSEQ multiplex PCR; TCRdb stores in-frame clones only, minus some. Clone size and V and J calls were adopted from that table, with D and trimming inferred from the DNA. This table holds more than 150,000 clones, just under 90% found once. It was during active infection that Seattle patients were enrolled and then longitudinally followed. The CDR3 is 16 amino acids. V lost 2 bases to trimming and J lost 2 bases, with 10 bases between them. CDR1 is MNHEY, CDR2 SVGAGI, per germline.

This rearrangement joins TRBV6-5 to TRBJ2-6, with D possibly matching TRBD1 (6 bases). The sequence was obtained from a woman in her sixties or seventies with COVID-19, enrolled during active disease. Specimen: peripheral blood. The CDR3 sequence: CASSYGRGAGANVLTF. CDR3 DNA: TGTGCCAGCAGTTACGGCAGGGGCGCTGGGGCCAACGTCCTGACTTTC.